One and the same sample provided the 20 T cell receptor beta chains below, sequenced in a study of somatic mutations in cytotoxic T cells in rheumatoid arthritis. The data were produced by immunoSEQ multiplex PCR, yet TCRdb's version contains in-frame clones alone and is incomplete. The data show about 25,000 clones, 74% seen once. Material for sequencing was CD8+ T cells sorted from blood. All receptors come from a woman between 18 and 29 years old in good health.

This clone has only a few counts. The chain couples TRBV15 to TRBJ2-1, with 10 bases aligning to TRBD2. Germline CDR1 LNHNV, CDR2 YYDKDF (reference sequence). J was trimmed by 6 bases and V by 4 bases; bases with no gene match: 9. The CDR3 is made up of 16 amino acids. The CDR3: CATSNLPGLASNEQFF. The CDR3 bases are TGTGCCACCAGCAACCTACCGGGACTAGCGAGCAATGAGCAGTTCTTC.

This chain uses TRBV7-9 with TRBJ2-5; D unclear. This CDR3 region has 14 residues. Germline V lookup: CDR1 SEHNR, CDR2 FQNEAQ (reference sequence). V lost 3 bases to trimming and J lost 3 bases, with 11 bases between them. DNA of the CDR3: TGTGCCAGCAGCTTTGTTCAACAGAAAGAGACCCAGTACTTC. Its protein is CASSFVQQKETQYF.

The V and J genes are TRBV7-3 and TRBJ1-1; D unresolved. V shed 2 bases and J shed 4 bases, with 8 bases lying between them. The length of the CDR3 is 13 residues. Germline CDR1 is SGHTA and CDR2 is FQGTGA. CDR3 in DNA: TGTGCCAGCAGCTTAGACGGACTCACTGAAGCTTTCTTT. Protein: CASSLDGLTEAFF.

The V gene is TRBV4-2, the J gene TRBJ2-5; TRBD2 matches at 10 bases. Per the germline V gene, CDR1 is LGHNA and CDR2 is YNFKEQ. V shed 4 bases and J 5 bases; nucleotides not matched to a gene: 7. CDR3 length: 15 residues. CDR3 DNA sequence: TGTGCCAGCAGCCCGAGCGGGGGGGCCGGGGAGACCCAGTACTTC. As protein: CASSPSGGAGETQYF.

This clone was seen a few times. The chain has TRBV6-6 and TRBJ2-7; D gene uncertain. The ends were cut back, 5 bases at V and 6 bases at J, with 17 bases in the middle. The V gene's germline CDR1 is MNHNY and CDR2 SVGAGI (reference sequence). The CDR3 extends over 14 amino acids. As DNA, the CDR3 is TGTGCCAGCAGTCTCTCTTCTCAGCGAGGCGAGCAGTACGTC. This gives the protein CASSLSSQRGEQYV.

The chain joins TRBV11-2 to TRBJ1-1; D not resolved. The germline V and J ends were trimmed by 5 bases and 6 bases, with 13 bases remaining between them. Germline CDR1 and CDR2: SGHAT and FQNNGV. The CDR3 sequence is 13 residues long. The CDR3 here is CASSPRLSPEAFF. Here the CDR3 DNA reads TGTGCCAGCAGCCCCCGGCTTAGCCCTGAAGCTTTCTTT.

This sequence joins TRBV27 and TRBJ1-2; 9 bases agree with TRBD1. The CDR3 has 14 amino acids. With 4 bases clipped from V and 6 bases from J, the junction kept 6 bases outside the gene matches. Germline lookup yields CDR1 MNHEY and CDR2 SMNVEV (reference sequence). The DNA for the CDR3 is TGTGCCAGCAGTTCAGGGACAGGGACAAATGGCTACACCTTC. Its translation is CASSSGTGTNGYTF.

The chain recombines TRBV6-1 with TRBJ2-2, with a tentative D call TRBD2 (6 bases). V was trimmed by 4 bases and J by 7 bases, leaving 7 bases between them. The CDR3 is 12 residues long. Germline CDR1 and CDR2: MNHNS and SASEGT. The CDR3: CASSGGGGELFF. In DNA, the CDR3 is TGTGCCAGCAGTGGGGGAGGCGGGGAGCTGTTTTTT.

The rearrangement links TRBV13 to TRBJ1-4; D not resolved. Germline V gene data show CDR1 as PRHDT and CDR2 as FYEKMQ (reference sequence). The length of the CDR3 is 12 residues. The V end was cut by 1 base, the J end by 7 bases, with 4 bases between. The CDR3 coding sequence is TGTGCCAGCAGCTTAGCCGGTGAAAAACTGTTTTTT. Translating it yields CASSLAGEKLFF.

V usage is TRBV6-5 and J usage is TRBJ2-7; D not resolved. Trimming removed 0 bases at V and 4 bases at J, with 10 bases between. Per germline, CDR1 MNHEY and CDR2 SVGAGI. This CDR3 region has 14 residues. The CDR3 loop reads CASSYSAKSYEQYF. For the CDR3, the DNA is TGTGCCAGCAGTTACTCAGCTAAGTCGTACGAGCAGTACTTC.

The chain combines TRBV5-6 with TRBJ2-7, with D tentatively TRBD2 (6 bases). The CDR3 spans 14 residues. The ends were cut back, 4 bases at V and 6 bases at J, with 17 bases in the middle. Germline V gene sequence: CDR1 SGHDT, CDR2 YYEEEE. DNA for the CDR3: TGTGCCAGCAGCCCTTCGGGACTTCCCCGCGAGCAGTACTTC. It translates to CASSPSGLPREQYF.

This chain links TRBV9 with TRBJ2-3; 8 nucleotides align to TRBD2. Germline CDR1 reads SGDLS; CDR2 reads YYNGEE. This CDR3 region has 17 residues. V shed 3 bases, J shed 3 bases, and the junction held 12 bases outside the gene matches. In DNA form, the CDR3 reads TGTGCCAGCAGCGGACAGCGGGGGTGGAGCGGGACAGATACGCAGTATTTT. Translated, it gives CASSGQRGWSGTDTQYF. The full variable domain, with the rest looked up from reference TRBV9 and TRBJ2-3, is DSGVTQTPKHLITATGQRVTLRCSPRSGDLSVYWYQQSLDQGLQFLIQYYNGEERAKGNILERFSAQQFPDLHSELNLSSLELGDSALYFCASSGQRGWSGTDTQYFGPGTRLTVL.

This clone was picked up one time. The rearrangement uses TRBV7-7 and TRBJ2-2, with TRBD2 identical over 9 bases. V shed 5 bases, J shed 4 bases, and the junction held 5 bases outside the gene matches. This CDR3 has 15 amino acids. Germline values: CDR1 SSHAT, CDR2 FNYEAQ (reference sequence). The CDR3 reads CASSLTSGGTGELFF. The CDR3 bases are TGTGCCAGCAGCCTGACTAGCGGTGGCACCGGGGAGCTGTTTTTT.

This clone was found a few times. V and J are TRBV30 and TRBJ2-7, with 9 bases aligning to TRBD2. V trimming: 6 bases; J trimming: 2 bases; junction bases outside the gene matches: 8. Germline V gene lookup returns CDR1 GTSNPN and CDR2 SVGIG (reference sequence). This CDR3 is 14 amino acids long. This CDR3 is CACNVAGETYEQYF. CDR3 DNA sequence: TGTGCCTGTAACGTAGCGGGAGAGACCTACGAGCAGTACTTC.

This clone came up a few times. The chain has TRBV15 and TRBJ2-7; D may be TRBD1 or TRBD2 (5 bases each). The CDR3 covers 13 residues. V dropped 0 bases and J dropped 6 bases, with 9 bases sitting between them. Germline-derived CDR1 and CDR2 are LNHNV and YYDKDF (reference sequence). CDR3 protein: CATSRDIGGEQYF. In nucleotides, the CDR3 is TGTGCCACCAGCAGAGATATTGGGGGCGAGCAGTACTTC. Supplemented by reference TRBV15 and TRBJ2-7, the full variable domain reads DAMVIQNPRYQVTQFGKPVTLSCSQTLNHNVMYWYQQKSSQAPKLLFHYYDKDFNNEADTPDNFQSRRPNTSFCFLDIRSPGLGDTAMYLCATSRDIGGEQYFGPGTRLTVT.

This clone has a single count. This chain connects TRBV14 to TRBJ2-3; 8 bases match TRBD2. There are 15 residues in the CDR3. V was clipped by 6 bases and J by 3 bases; unmatched bases: 8. Germline assignment: CDR1 SGHDN and CDR2 FVKESK. CDR3 protein: CASSRSGGWTDTQYF. The DNA of the CDR3 is TGTGCCAGCAGTCGAAGCGGGGGTTGGACAGATACGCAGTATTTT.

V usage is TRBV14 and J usage is TRBJ2-1; 7 bases line up with TRBD1. The trim removed 4 bases at V and 7 bases at J, leaving 13 bases unmatched. The CDR3 loop spans 16 amino acids. Germline V gene sequence: CDR1 SGHDN, CDR2 FVKESK. This CDR3 reads CASSLRKQGMWNEQFF. In DNA form, the CDR3 reads TGTGCCAGCAGCCTTCGAAAACAGGGGATGTGGAATGAGCAGTTCTTC. The whole variable domain, remainder taken from reference TRBV14 and TRBJ2-1, is EAGVTQFPSHSVIEKGQTVTLRCDPISGHDNLYWYRRVMGKEIKFLLHFVKESKQDESGMPNNRFLAERTGGTYSTLKVQPAELEDSGVYFCASSLRKQGMWNEQFFGPGTRLTVL.

The rearrangement joins TRBV27 to TRBJ2-2; TRBD2 matches 10 bases. This CDR3 spans 18 amino acids. CDR1 MNHEY and CDR2 SMNVEV come from the germline V gene (reference sequence). The junction had 9 bases not matched to a gene; V was cut back by 2 bases and J by 3 bases. CDR3 nucleotides: TGTGCCAGCAGTTTAAGGGCCTGGAGCGGGAGGGACACCGGGGAGCTGTTTTTT. Its translation: CASSLRAWSGRDTGELFF.

This clone was seen more than once but under ten times. The gene calls are TRBV4-1 and TRBJ2-1; TRBD2 aligns across 10 bases. Germline values: CDR1 MGHRA, CDR2 YSYEKL. V trimming: 4 bases; J trimming: 3 bases; junction bases outside the gene matches: 12. This CDR3 is built from 18 residues. CDR3 sequence (DNA): TGCGCCAGCAGCCCCTCAGGGAGCGGGAGGGGACTCTACAATGAGCAGTTCTTC. Its protein product is CASSPSGSGRGLYNEQFF.

The CDR3 bases are TGCGCCAGCAGCCAAGATTGGGAGGCCAACACTGAAGCTTTCTTT. Protein: CASSQDWEANTEAFF. The chain couples TRBV4-1 to TRBJ1-1; D is uncertain. The CDR3 contains 15 residues. Trimming shortened V by 0 bases and J by 2 bases, and 10 bases separated the two germline ends. The V gene's germline CDR1 is MGHRA and CDR2 YSYEKL.